The 18 T cell receptor beta chains below all came from one sample that was sequenced in a study of blood T cell repertoires in COVID-19. The repertoire was sequenced with immunoSEQ multiplex PCR; TCRdb's copy has only in-frame clones and lacks some. The sample includes about 320,000 clones, under 90% seen only once; the top ten take about 10%. The sequencing sample was made of PBMCs or T cells enriched from blood (not recorded which). The receptors come from a woman under 30 who had recovered from COVID-19.

This clone was detected once. V usage is TRBV19 and J usage is TRBJ1-1, with 9 bases fitting TRBD1. Germline V lookup: CDR1 LNHDA, CDR2 SQIVND (reference sequence). V shed 6 bases and J 1 base; nucleotides not matched to a gene: 6. The CDR3 is made up of 15 amino acids. The CDR3 coding sequence is TGTGCCAGTAGCCGGGGGGACAGGGCGAACACTGAAGCTTTCTTT. As protein: CASSRGDRANTEAFF. The full variable domain, its missing parts supplied by reference TRBV19 and TRBJ1-1, is DGGITQSPKYLFRKEGQNVTLSCEQNLNHDAMYWYRQDPGQGLRLIYYSQIVNDFQKGDIAEGYSVSREKKESFPLTVTSAQKNPTAFYLCASSRGDRANTEAFFGQGTRLTVV.

The chain couples TRBV30 to TRBJ1-1; possible D gene TRBD1, 5 bases. This CDR3 has 11 amino acids. Germline V CDR1 and CDR2: GTSNPN, SVGIG (reference sequence). CDR3 DNA sequence: TGTTCGGGGGTCCGGAACACTGAAGCTTTCTTT. This encodes CSGVRNTEAFF.

Here the CDR3 DNA reads TGTGCCAGCACCCCAGGGGCGTTATCGAACACTGAAGCTTTCTTT. This codes for CASTPGALSNTEAFF. The genes are TRBV28 and TRBJ1-1; the D gene is possibly TRBD1 (6 bases). Germline assignment: CDR1 MDHEN and CDR2 SYDVKM. The germline V and J ends were trimmed by 7 bases and 1 base, with 16 bases remaining between them. The CDR3 is 15 residues long.

This chain connects TRBV27 to TRBJ2-3; a weak D match, TRBD1 (5 bases). This CDR3 contains 14 residues. V was cut by 6 bases and J by 1 base, with 11 bases left in between. Per the germline V gene, CDR1 is MNHEY and CDR2 is SMNVEV (reference sequence). For the CDR3, the DNA is TGTGCCAGCAGCCGGACACTCCGCACAGATACGCAGTATTTT. This sequence encodes CASSRTLRTDTQYF.

The chain couples TRBV9 to TRBJ1-6, with 7 bases matching TRBD1. From germline, CDR1 is SGDLS and CDR2 YYNGEE. CDR3 length equals 14 residues. Trimming at V came to 6 bases and at J to 10 bases, leaving 10 bases not matched to a gene. The CDR3 region has the DNA TGTGCCAGCACCTATGGACAGGACGGCTCACCCCTCCACTTT. This sequence encodes CASTYGQDGSPLHF.

This rearrangement joins TRBV7-9 to TRBJ1-1; 10 bases fit TRBD1. Germline CDR1 is SEHNR and CDR2 is FQNEAQ (reference sequence). The CDR3 is made up of 15 amino acids. Losses at the gene ends were 5 bases for V and 1 base for J; bases not matched to a gene: 4. The CDR3 reads CASSRGTGANTEAFF. Written as DNA, the CDR3 is TGTGCCAGCAGCCGAGGGACAGGGGCGAACACTGAAGCTTTCTTT.

The CDR3 region has the DNA TGTGCCATCAGATCCGGGACAACGAACACTGAAGCTTTCTTT. Its protein product is CAIRSGTTNTEAFF. The chain has TRBV10-3 and TRBJ1-1; perhaps TRBD1 as D (6 bases). The V and J ends lost 6 bases and 1 base respectively, with 12 bases between them. The germline V gene encodes CDR1 ENHRY and CDR2 SYGVKD. This CDR3 has 14 amino acids.

The rearrangement joins TRBV4-2 to TRBJ1-4; D gene unclear. The V gene lost 3 bases and the J gene lost 1 base, with 6 bases spanning the gap. The germline V gene has CDR1 LGHNA and CDR2 YNFKEQ. The CDR3 has 14 residues. The CDR3 region is CASSQRVTNEKLFF. In DNA, the CDR3 is TGTGCCAGCAGCCAGAGGGTAACTAATGAAAAACTGTTTTTT.

The chain couples TRBV29-1 to TRBJ1-2, with unresolved D. The CDR3 loop spans 9 amino acids. Germline V gene sequence: CDR1 SQVTM, CDR2 ANQGSEA. The V and J ends lost 3 bases and 6 bases respectively, with 2 bases between them. CDR3 in DNA: TGCAGCGTTGACAATGGCTACACCTTC. Its translation: CSVDNGYTF.

This chain connects TRBV5-1 to TRBJ1-2; TRBD1 aligns across 11 bases. Trimming at V came to 5 bases and at J to 5 bases, leaving 11 bases not matched to a gene. The CDR3 is 16 residues long. Germline CDR1 and CDR2: SGHRS and YFSETQ. CDR3 nucleotide sequence: TGCGCCAGCAGATCCTCCGGGACAGGGGGGCAATATGGCTACACCTTC. Protein sequence: CASRSSGTGGQYGYTF.

V and J are TRBV19 and TRBJ1-1, with D perhaps matching TRBD1 (6 bases). Trimming removed 7 bases at V and 4 bases at J, with 10 bases between. This CDR3 is built from 12 residues. Germline values: CDR1 LNHDA, CDR2 SQIVND (reference sequence). The CDR3 reads CASTIGGTEAFF. CDR3 nucleotide sequence: TGTGCCAGTACCATAGGGGGCACTGAAGCTTTCTTT.

The V gene is TRBV11-2, the J gene TRBJ2-1; possibly TRBD1 for D (6 bases). CDR3 length: 15 amino acids. V lost 0 bases to trimming and J lost 7 bases, with 13 bases between them. CDR1 is SGHAT, CDR2 FQNNGV, per germline. The CDR3 nucleotides read TGTGCCAGCAGCTTAGATAGGGGGTCCCAGAATGAGCAGTTCTTC. It specifies CASSLDRGSQNEQFF.

The chain is built from TRBV19 and TRBJ1-1, with D hard to call. V was clipped by 6 bases and J by 5 bases, with 13 bases between them. The CDR3 contains 13 residues. The germline gives CDR1 LNHDA, CDR2 SQIVND (reference sequence). The DNA of the CDR3 is TGTGCCAGTAGGCCATTTTCCCTAACTGAAGCTTTCTTT. Protein sequence: CASRPFSLTEAFF.

The table lists this clone with a count of one. The chain links TRBV28 to TRBJ1-2; TRBD1 matches 8 bases. CDR1 is MDHEN, CDR2 SYDVKM, per germline. The V gene end was trimmed by 4 bases and the J gene end by 4 bases; junction bases not matched to a gene: 2. The CDR3 is made up of 13 amino acids. The CDR3 DNA follows: TGTGCCAGCAGTTGGACAGGGCCCTATGGCTACACCTTC. Residues: CASSWTGPYGYTF.

The chain recombines TRBV6-5 with TRBJ1-1, with 9 bases that match TRBD1. Germline V lookup: CDR1 MNHEY, CDR2 SVGAGI. The CDR3 has 13 amino acids. The junction had 4 bases not matched to a gene; V was cut back by 5 bases and J by 6 bases. The CDR3 region has the DNA TGTGCCAGCAGTCAGGACAGGGGCTCTGAAGCTTTCTTT. Amino acids: CASSQDRGSEAFF.

The chain couples TRBV7-6 to TRBJ1-3, with 9 bases fitting TRBD1. The CDR3 loop spans 15 amino acids. Germline CDR1 is SGHVS and CDR2 is FNYEAQ. V lost 5 bases and J lost 0; bases outside the gene matches: 2. The CDR3 nucleotides are TGTGCCAGCAGCCTGGGACAGGGCTCTGGAAACACCATATATTTT. Protein: CASSLGQGSGNTIYF.

The chain carries TRBV7-2 and TRBJ2-1; D unresolved. Germline lookup yields CDR1 SGHTA and CDR2 FQGNSA. CDR3 length: 14 residues. V was clipped by 1 base and J by 4 bases, with 8 bases between them. Here the CDR3 DNA reads TGTGCCAGCAGCTTAGAAGGCGGATACAATGAGCAGTTCTTC. It specifies CASSLEGGYNEQFF. The entire variable domain, with the rest obtained from reference TRBV7-2 and TRBJ2-1, is as follows: GAGVSQSPSNKVTEKGKDVELRCDPISGHTALYWYRQSLGQGLEFLIYFQGNSAPDKSGLPSDRFSAERTGGSVSTLTIQRTQQEDSAVYLCASSLEGGYNEQFFGPGTRLTVL.

The chain uses TRBV29-1 and TRBJ2-3, with D maybe TRBD1 (5 bases). Germline V gene data show CDR1 as SQVTM and CDR2 as ANQGSEA. V was clipped by 6 bases and J by 1 base, with 17 bases between them. The CDR3 loop spans 15 amino acids. CDR3 residues: CSVAGATGGTDTQYF. The DNA of the CDR3 is TGCAGCGTGGCTGGGGCGACCGGCGGCACAGATACGCAGTATTTT.